Reported below is one T cell receptor (beta chain). The antigen remains undetermined. CDR1 PRHDT and CDR2 FYEKMQ come from the germline V gene (reference sequence). The CDR3 is made up of 15 amino acids. With V trimmed by 2 bases and J by 1 base, 4 bases remained unmatched. Original processing methods: In papillary thyroid cancer, a distant-metastasis classifier was built using CDR3 differences across clinicopathological groups. With MiXCR, TCRdb reprocessed the PCR reads. Here the V and J calls rest on TCRdb's processing, not on the authors' analysis. The table lists 21,000 or so clones, around a fifth of them singletons. Until they underwent thyroid surgery, no patient had received any treatment. The sample belongs to a study of metastatic and nonmetastatic thyroid tumors. Study summary: It was across blood and tumor or nodule tissue from malignant and benign thyroid patients that repertoires were compared. Study-wide results and caveats: Patients with malignant thyroid tumors reportedly had significantly higher TCR beta diversity than those with benign nodules, in blood and tumor.

Input material: tumor tissue. The TCR was taken from a female donor with papillary thyroid cancer or a benign thyroid nodule (not recorded which). Some clones in this sample may be carry-over from other donors' samples. The chain has TRBV13 and TRBJ2-5, with 7 bases matching TRBD1. The CDR3 loop is CASSLRGQIQETQYF. DNA for the CDR3: TGTGCCAGCAGCTTAAGGGGACAGATCCAAGAGACCCAGTACTTC.